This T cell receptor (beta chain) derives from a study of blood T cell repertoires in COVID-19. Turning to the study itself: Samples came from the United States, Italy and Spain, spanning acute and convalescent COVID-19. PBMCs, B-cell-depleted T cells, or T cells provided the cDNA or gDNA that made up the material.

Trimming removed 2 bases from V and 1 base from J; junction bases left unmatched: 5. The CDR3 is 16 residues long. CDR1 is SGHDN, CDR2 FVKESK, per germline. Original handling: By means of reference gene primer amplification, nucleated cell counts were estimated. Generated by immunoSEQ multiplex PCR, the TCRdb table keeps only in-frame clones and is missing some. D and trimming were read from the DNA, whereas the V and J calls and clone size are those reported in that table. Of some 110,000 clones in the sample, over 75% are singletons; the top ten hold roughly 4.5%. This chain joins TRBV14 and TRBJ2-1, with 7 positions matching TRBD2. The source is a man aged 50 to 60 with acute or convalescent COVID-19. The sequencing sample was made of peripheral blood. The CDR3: CASSQLRGSSYNEQFF. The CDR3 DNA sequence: TGTGCCAGCAGCCAACTCCGCGGGAGTTCCTACAATGAGCAGTTCTTC.